This T cell receptor (beta chain) was documented in a study of human T cells and chemical hapten exposure listed by TCRdb under 2021. About the investigation overall: For sensitization, 2% DPC in acetone was applied to an approximately 2 cm by approximately 2 cm area of upper inner arm skin. Throughout the study period of around 25 weeks, patients also received therapeutic DPC doses to the scalp every week. Patch testing was performed on the upper back with Finn chambers containing 0.01% DPC, and the patch tests were scored after 6 days according to International Contact Dermatitis Research Group standards. The patient cohort, mostly female, included alopecia areata with under or over 50% scalp involvement, alopecia totalis and alopecia universalis. The libraries were sequenced as a pool, and the TCR yield per sample differed mostly because of small variations in library volumes within the pool. This study followed changes in the peripheral blood TCR repertoire in vivo during primary and secondary sensitization of alopecia patients to the hapten diphenylcyclopropenone (DPC). Blood samples were taken from patients before sensitization (week 0) and at 2, 6 and about 24 weeks after DPC sensitization. Nearly 30 alopecia patients provided blood for TCR sequencing at one to four time points (pre-sensitization, 2, 6 and 24 weeks). General conclusions and limits of the study: All patients had alopecia, a presumed autoimmune disease, so their immune response might differ from that of healthy individuals. Compared with pre-sensitization or healthy control sets, expanded TCRs formed significantly more large CDR3 similarity clusters, which is consistent with antigen-driven responses. After repeated subsampling, the strength of the expansion versus patch-test correlation and the threshold at which it became significant changed. Patch test score was positively correlated with the number of PT1 expanded TCRs, with significance at thresholds 8, 16 and 32 but not at 4. DPC sensitization did not change how many TCRs were above 1 in 1000 frequency, and no evidence was found of alterations in global repertoire structure.

This clonotype occurred a few times. This receptor's antigen is unknown. It has no much larger one-base neighbor in the sample; base qualities were not kept. Reading the label with the study, this specimen's time point is: patch test 1, 2 weeks after DPC sensitization. Reading the label with the study, this specimen's treatment or condition is: therapeutic diphenylcyclopropenone sensitization with weekly scalp DPC. At every patch-test visit, the blood draw took place before the patch test was put on. Eligible patients were aged 18 to 70, diagnosed with alopecia, deemed suitable for DPC therapy, and excluded if pregnant. Total RNA was isolated from unfractionated whole blood collected in Tempus Blood RNA tubes. Library preparation employed RACE. The run used a NextSeq 500. During library preparation, unique molecular identifiers were attached to individual cDNA molecules so that TCRs could be counted quantitatively and reproducibly. Each blood RNA sample was used to sequence both TCR alpha and TCR beta chains. In the authors' own workflow: A median of approximately 100,000 TCRs per sample was observed, with a range of about 20,000 to 700,000. The Decombinator software suite was used to annotate V, J and CDR3 in the TCR reads. To make PS versus PT1 abundance plots, every sample was subsampled to the same number of TCRs (28,000). Expanded TCRs were defined as absent before sensitization and observed at least eight times at the 2-week time point. TCRdb reworked the public reads: Q25 trimming with fastp, MiXCR clone assembly, productive beta chains retained. Identical CDR3 proteins give one entry, which carries the most common genes and DNA. The authors' filters were not applied to this entry. For this sample the table gives roughly 100,000 distinct CDR3 sequences, of which approximately 9.9% were detected only once. Approximately 4% of the sample is held by the ten biggest clonotypes.

The germline V end is reduced by 7 bases and the J end by 5 bases; junction bases left unmatched: 6. The CDR3 has 14 amino acids, counting the end cysteine and phenylalanine. The sequence is cut down to CDR3 DNA, 42 bases in frame from base 1. Taken from the germline V gene, the CDR1 and CDR2 loops are LGHNT and FRNRAP. This chain joins TRBV12-5 to TRBJ2-3; TRBD2 lines up with 10 middle nucleotides. The sequenced sample was whole blood, obtained in connection with sensitization to the hapten diphenylcyclopropenone (DPC). This sequence originates from a woman between 40 and 50 years old with alopecia areata. Some clones in this sample may be carry-over from other donors' samples. The nucleotide sequence reads as follows: TGTGCTAGTGCTCTAGCGGGGGTTGGAGATACGCAGTATTTT. Its amino acids are CASALAGVGDTQYF. When the CDR3 is completed using the reference TRBV12-5 and TRBJ2-3 genes on either side, the full variable domain is DARVTQTPRHKVTEMGQEVTMRCQPILGHNTVFWYRQTMMQGLELLAYFRNRAPLDDSGMPKDRFSAEMPDATLATLKIQPSEPRDSAVYFCASALAGVGDTQYFGPGTRLTVL.